This T cell receptor (beta chain) appears in the sequencing data of a study of shared clonotypes between healthy human individuals. Background on the study: CD4 naive cells filled three plates per donor, CD4 memory three, CD8 naive two and CD8 memory one.

Per sorted-subset replicate PCR, input was approximately 200 ng DNA, representing 30,000 to 35,000 T cell genomes. Clones were read by immunoSEQ multiplex PCR, and TCRdb kept only the in-frame ones, dropping some. The table has around 1,000,000 clones, approximately 77% seen once. CD45RA+ naive and CD45RA-negative memory subsets were separated from CD4+ cells. Sequences were obtained from memory CD4+ T cells from PBMCs. The subset here: CD45RA-negative fraction. This TCR came from a man between 18 and 29 years old in good health. Some clones in this sample may be carry-over from other donors' samples.

CDR3 nucleotide sequence: TGTGCCAGCAGCTGGTTGTCCGGGACAGGATATGGCTACACCTTC. This sequence encodes CASSWLSGTGYGYTF. The chain has TRBV7-2 and TRBJ1-2; the match to TRBD1 covers 8 bases. Germline CDR1 and CDR2: SGHTA and FQGNSA. V gave up 4 bases and J gave up 5 bases; unmatched junction bases: 9. CDR3 size: 15 residues.